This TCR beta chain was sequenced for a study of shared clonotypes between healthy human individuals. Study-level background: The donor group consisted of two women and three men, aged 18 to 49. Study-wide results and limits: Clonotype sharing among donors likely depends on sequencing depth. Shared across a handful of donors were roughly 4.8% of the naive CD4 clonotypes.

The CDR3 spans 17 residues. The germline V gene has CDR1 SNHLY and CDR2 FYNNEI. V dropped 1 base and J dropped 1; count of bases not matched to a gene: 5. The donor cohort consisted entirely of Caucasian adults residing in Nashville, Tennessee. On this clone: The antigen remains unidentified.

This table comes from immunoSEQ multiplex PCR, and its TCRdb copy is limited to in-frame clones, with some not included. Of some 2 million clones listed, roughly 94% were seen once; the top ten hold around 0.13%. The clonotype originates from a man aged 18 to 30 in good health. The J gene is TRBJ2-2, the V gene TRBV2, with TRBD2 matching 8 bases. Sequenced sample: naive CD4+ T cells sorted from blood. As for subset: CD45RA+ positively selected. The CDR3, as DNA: TGTGCCAGCAGTGAAGAATTAGCGGGGTTGAACACCGGGGAGCTGTTTTTT. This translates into CASSEELAGLNTGELFF.